This record covers a single T cell receptor beta chain. This clonotype was seen a few times. This clone's antigen is unknown. One end of the junction is discordant with germline, which a read error may explain. The TCR beta CDR3 regions were amplified from RNA transcripts. The first round of RT-PCR for the TCR CDR3 was performed with the HTBI primer set and the Qiagen OneStep RT-PCR kit. Libraries were constructed in a second round of multiplex PCR, after which size selection and purification were performed. Libraries were sequenced paired-end with 100 bp reads on an Illumina HiSeq2000. For the original study's pipeline: SOAPnuke was used to process the raw data, with reads discarded if the reads contained adapters or uncalled bases, had a mean Phred below 15, or lacked an exact constant-primer or identifier match. High-quality paired reads were merged with COPE v1.2.5, and unique nucleotide sequences were defined as clonotypes. Clonotypes were aligned to IMGT TRBV, TRBD and TRBJ reference segments using MiTCR v1.1. Only V-J combinations with frequency above 0.0001, covering about 99% of repertoires, were analysed. The TCS score was defined as the ratio of F50 (clonal expansion) to E x V (chaos), calculated using BLOSUM62-based TCRdist between CDR3 peptides within each V-J. Welch's t-statistics and random forest reduced around 550 V-J features to roughly 13, which were used in a naive Bayes classifier (R e1071). TCRdb trimmed the raw reads at Q25, called clones with MiXCR and kept productive beta chains. Merged by CDR3 protein, the rows form single entries marked with the most common genes and DNA. The V and J calls reflect TCRdb's pipeline rather than the authors' work. The sample table holds approximately 430,000 distinct CDR3 sequences, of which roughly 14% were seen once. Less than 15% of the sample is taken by the ten largest.

In the ophthalmopathy patients, disease was moderately to severely active, with a Clinical Activity Score of 3 or more, a NOSPECS grade of 4 or more, and a duration of less than 3 months. The study excluded patients with uncontrolled infections, other autoimmune diseases, pregnancy or lactation. Diagnoses relied on clinical symptoms, serum thyroxine and TRAb, thyroid ultrasound and orbital computed tomography. PBMCs were separated from 10 ml of fresh peripheral blood using Ficoll-Paque density gradient centrifugation. Total RNA was extracted using Trizol reagent, and RNA quality was assessed on an Agilent 2100 Bioanalyzer. From its cysteine to its phenylalanine, the CDR3 spans 14 amino acids. Kept here is only the CDR3 DNA, which spans 42 bases and is read in frame from base 1. CDR1 SNHLY and CDR2 FYNNEI are derived from the germline V gene. The sample comes from a study of T cells in Graves' hyperthyroidism and ophthalmopathy (dated 2019 in TCRdb). As for the study more broadly: Peripheral blood samples were taken at initial diagnosis, before any treatment was given. To identify distinguishing TCR V-J signatures, a discovery cohort of roughly 100 patients was used, comprising 40 to 45 with Graves' ophthalmopathy and around 57 with stable Graves' hyperthyroidism. Whether ophthalmopathy could be predicted prospectively was tested in an independent validation cohort made up of roughly 19 hyperthyroidism patients plus 17 patients who later progressed to ophthalmopathy. The 90 to 100 discovery patients were randomly split 7:3 into training and test sets. In addition, the study compared T-cell repertoires in thyroid tissue and in blood from six Graves' hyperthyroidism patients. After blood sampling, hyperthyroidism patients were treated with methimazole at a starting dose of 30 mg daily, and ophthalmopathy patients were treated with high-dose intravenous methylprednisolone. The paper describes TCR Vbeta CDR3 sequencing of fewer than 150 peripheral blood samples, made up of some 42 ophthalmopathy patients, around 78 hyperthyroidism patients and 17 progressor patients.

Broad study findings and their caveats: Most expanded thyroid clonotypes (frequency above 0.001) were also found in blood, which suggests that blood repertoires may mirror thyroid immune responses. Ophthalmopathy was separated from stable hyperthyroidism by a 13 V-J signature model, with over 85% sensitivity and 81% to 83% specificity obtained in cross-validation and 80%/75% obtained in testing. No statistical method was used to fix the sample size in advance, and group allocation was not hidden from the investigators. In validation, the model predicted progression to ophthalmopathy with roughly 66% sensitivity and around 72% specificity, a median of around 6.6 months before onset.

The clonotype was recovered from a man younger than 35 with Graves' ophthalmopathy. Sequencing was performed on blood. The chain joins TRBV2 to TRBJ2-7; 9 middle bases align to TRBD2. This receptor carries the CDR3 CASSVAGVGYERYF. In nucleotide form, the sequence is TGTGCCAGCAGTGTAGCGGGAGTGGGCTACGAGCGGTACTTC. This CDR3, with the reference TRBV2 and TRBJ2-7 proteins standing in past its ends, gives the full variable domain EPEVTQTPSHQVTQMGQEVILRCVPISNHLYFYWYRQILGQKVEFLVSFYNNEISEKSEIFDDQFSVERPDGSNFTLKIRSTKLEDSAMYFCASSVAGVGYERYFGPGTRLTVT.